Below are 13 T cell receptor beta chains sequenced from a single sample in a study of T cells after yellow fever vaccination. Each CDR3 protein gets one entry after TCRdb re-called the 5' RACE reads with MiXCR. The table lists a few hundred thousand distinct CDR3 sequences, about 5.2% of them singletons. This specimen consisted of CD4+ T cells sorted from PBMCs, obtained on the day of the yellow fever booster vaccination. The receptors come from a man younger than 35 who received the YFV17D yellow fever vaccine.

This rearrangement joins TRBV12-3 or TRBV12-4 to TRBJ1-1, with 7 nucleotides matching TRBD1. This CDR3 is built from 13 residues. V dropped 3 bases and J dropped 8; count of bases not matched to a gene: 6. The CDR3 sequence: CASSLTGFTEAFF. DNA of the CDR3: TGTGCCAGCAGTTTGACAGGGTTCACCGAAGCTTTCTTT.

The V call is TRBV19, the J call TRBJ2-7; 11 nucleotides agree with TRBD1. V was pared by 5 bases and J by 5 bases, with 11 bases of the junction left unmatched. CDR3 length equals 16 residues. Germline CDR1 reads LNHDA; CDR2 reads SQIVND (reference sequence). The CDR3 here is CASSGYRTGGMDEQYF. The CDR3 DNA sequence: TGTGCCAGTAGTGGCTACCGGACAGGGGGCATGGACGAGCAGTACTTC.

There are a few counts of this clonotype. V and J are TRBV5-6 and TRBJ1-6; weak D call: TRBD1 (5 bases). The CDR3 consists of 12 residues. V was cut by 5 bases and J by 17 bases, with 17 bases left in between. Looked up from germline, CDR1 is SGHDT and CDR2 is YYEEEE. CDR3 region: CASSNDRDPFHF. CDR3 coding DNA: TGTGCCAGCAGTAACGACAGAGACCCTTTCCACTTT.

This clonotype was detected only a few times. This chain connects TRBV6-2 or TRBV6-3 to TRBJ2-1; TRBD1 matches at 7 bases. Germline CDR1 and CDR2: MNHEY and SVGEGT. CDR3 length equals 12 residues. V was clipped by 8 bases and J by 9 bases; unmatched bases: 7. Here the CDR3 reads CASRQGPSEQFF. The CDR3 DNA reads TGTGCCAGCCGACAGGGCCCCAGTGAGCAGTTCTTC.

The sample holds a few counts of this clonotype. V is TRBV19 and J is TRBJ1-2; tentatively, D is TRBD1 (5 bases). Trimming stripped 4 bases from V and 2 bases from J, with 11 bases between. The CDR3 consists of 14 residues. From germline, CDR1 is LNHDA and CDR2 SQIVND (reference sequence). The CDR3: CASSRDGSNYGYTF. CDR3 coding DNA: TGTGCCAGTAGTAGGGACGGATCAAACTATGGCTACACCTTC.

This chain connects TRBV11-2 to TRBJ2-4; 9 positions match TRBD2. The germline gives CDR1 SGHAT, CDR2 FQNNGV. V shed 7 bases and J 5 bases; nucleotides not matched to a gene: 15. The length of the CDR3 is 17 residues. CDR3 DNA: TGTGCCAGCACCCCACGACTCGCGGGGGGGCTGGAAAACATTCAGTACTTC. Amino acids: CASTPRLAGGLENIQYF.

The CDR3 nucleotides read TGCAGCGTTGAGACAGGGACTACGGGCAATCAGCCCCAGCATTTT. Translating gives CSVETGTTGNQPQHF. The V and J genes are TRBV29-1 and TRBJ1-5; 7 bases are shared with TRBD1. The CDR3 is 15 amino acids. CDR1 and CDR2 from the germline V gene are SQVTM and ANQGSEA. Trimming at V came to 3 bases and at J to 2 bases, leaving 7 bases not matched to a gene.

The chain joins TRBV5-6 to TRBJ1-2; no clear D gene. This CDR3 spans 14 amino acids. Germline-derived CDR1 and CDR2 are SGHDT and YYEEEE. V lost 1 base to trimming and J lost 3 bases, with 10 bases between them. CDR3 loop: CASSLPAGYYGYTF. The CDR3 region has the DNA TGTGCCAGCAGCTTGCCGGCAGGATACTATGGCTACACCTTC. The full variable domain, in which reference TRBV5-6 and TRBJ1-2 provide the parts outside the CDR3, is DAGVTQSPTHLIKTRGQQVTLRCSPKSGHDTVSWYQQALGQGPQFIFQYYEEEERQRGNFPDRFSGHQFPNYSSELNVNALLLGDSALYLCASSLPAGYYGYTFGSGTRLTVV.

The chain joins TRBV3-1 to TRBJ1-5; D gene uncertain. Trimming removed 3 bases from V and 3 bases from J, with 9 bases in between. Germline CDR1 and CDR2: LGHDT and YNNKEL (reference sequence). CDR3 length: 14 amino acids. Here the CDR3 DNA reads TGTGCCAGCAGCCAGATTGAACTCAATCAGCCCCAGCATTTT. It specifies CASSQIELNQPQHF.

This clonotype has at least ten counts. The rearrangement links TRBV5-1 to TRBJ1-1; 9 bases are a match to TRBD1. V lost 0 bases to trimming and J lost 5 bases; unmatched junction nucleotides: 8. Germline assignment: CDR1 SGHRS and CDR2 YFSETQ. The CDR3 has 16 amino acids. Written as DNA, the CDR3 is TGCGCCAGCAGCTTGGGGGCACAGGGGGCAGGTACTGAAGCTTTCTTT. This codes for CASSLGAQGAGTEAFF.

In this sample, this clonotype turned up once. This clone may be a read error of a much larger clone one base away. The chain carries TRBV24-1 and TRBJ2-2; TRBD1 matches 7 bases. J was trimmed by 3 bases and V by 3 bases; bases with no gene match: 0. The CDR3 has 14 residues. CDR1 is KGHDR and CDR2 is SFDVKD in the germline V gene. CDR3: CATSDTGDTGELFF. CDR3 DNA sequence: TGTGCCACCAGTGATACAGGGGACACCGGGGAGCTGTTTTTT.

In this sample, this clonotype turned up many times. The V and J genes are TRBV3-1 and TRBJ2-2; D might be TRBD1 or TRBD2, each matching 6 bases. The CDR3 contains 13 residues. V lost 4 bases, J lost 6 bases, and 9 bases lay in between. Germline CDR1 is LGHDT and CDR2 is YNNKEL (reference sequence). The CDR3, as DNA: TGTGCCAGCAGCCCCCGGGGGCCCGGGGAGCTGTTTTTT. It translates to CASSPRGPGELFF.

This rearrangement joins TRBV7-2 to TRBJ2-3; 8 nucleotides align to TRBD2. Trimming took 5 bases from V and 6 from J; bases not matched to a gene: 7. The CDR3 is 14 amino acids. Germline CDR1 and CDR2: SGHTA and FQGNSA. The DNA for the CDR3 is TGTGCCAGCAGCACCGGGGGGGCGGCTGATACGCAGTATTTT. It specifies CASSTGGAADTQYF.